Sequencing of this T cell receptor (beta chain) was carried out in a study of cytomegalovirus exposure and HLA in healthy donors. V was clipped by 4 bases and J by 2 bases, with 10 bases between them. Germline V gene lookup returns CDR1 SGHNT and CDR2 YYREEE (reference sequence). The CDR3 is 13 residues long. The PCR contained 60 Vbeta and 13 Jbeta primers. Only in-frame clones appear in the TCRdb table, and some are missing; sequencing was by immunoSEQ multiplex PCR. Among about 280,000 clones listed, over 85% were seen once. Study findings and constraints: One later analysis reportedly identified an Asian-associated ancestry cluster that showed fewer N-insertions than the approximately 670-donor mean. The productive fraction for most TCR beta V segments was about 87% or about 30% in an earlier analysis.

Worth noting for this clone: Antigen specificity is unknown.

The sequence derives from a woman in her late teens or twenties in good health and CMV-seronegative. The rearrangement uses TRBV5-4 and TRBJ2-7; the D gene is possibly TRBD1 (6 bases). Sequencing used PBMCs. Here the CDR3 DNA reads TGTGCCAGCAGCAGGGACACACCCTACGAGCAGTACTTC. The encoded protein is CASSRDTPYEQYF.